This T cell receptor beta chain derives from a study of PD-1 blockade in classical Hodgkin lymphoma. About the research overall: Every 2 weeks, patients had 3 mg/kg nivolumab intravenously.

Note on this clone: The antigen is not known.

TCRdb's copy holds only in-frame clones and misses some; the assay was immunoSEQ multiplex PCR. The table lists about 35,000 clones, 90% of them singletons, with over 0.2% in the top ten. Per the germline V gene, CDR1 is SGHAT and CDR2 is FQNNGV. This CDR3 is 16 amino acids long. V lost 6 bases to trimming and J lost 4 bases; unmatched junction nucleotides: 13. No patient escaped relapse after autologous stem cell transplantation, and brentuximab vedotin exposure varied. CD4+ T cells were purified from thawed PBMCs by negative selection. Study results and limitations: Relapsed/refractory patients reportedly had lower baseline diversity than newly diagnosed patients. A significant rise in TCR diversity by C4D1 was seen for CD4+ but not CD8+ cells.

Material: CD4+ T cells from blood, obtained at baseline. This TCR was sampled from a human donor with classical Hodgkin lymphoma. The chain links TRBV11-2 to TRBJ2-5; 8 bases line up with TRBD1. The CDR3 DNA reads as TGTGCCAGCAGGAAAGGACAGGGAGAGTATGGAGAGACCCAGTACTTC. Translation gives CASRKGQGEYGETQYF.